This T cell receptor beta chain was profiled in a study of T-cell reconstitution after alpha-beta-depleted transplantation in children. Study results and caveats: About two months after transplant, alpha-beta T cells reportedly came from several hundred expanded graft clones.

V was shortened by 0 bases and J by 4 bases, with 11 bases between the two germline ends. The CDR3 spans 15 residues. Per germline, CDR1 SGHRS and CDR2 YFSETQ. Unique molecular identifiers were incorporated when the TCRbeta library was constructed. TCRdb reprocessed the PCR reads via MiXCR and lists one record per CDR3 protein. The data show roughly 300,000 distinct CDR3 sequences, roughly 10% seen once. This clonotype was detected many times. Its matching antigen is unknown. Sequenced here: peripheral blood, sampled 180 days after TCRalphabeta/CD19-depleted stem cell transplant. The receptor was isolated from a male patient between 2 and 10 years old who had a stem cell transplant for chronic granulomatous disease, so the T cells may come from the graft donor. This rearrangement joins TRBV5-1 to TRBJ2-1; the D gene is possibly TRBD2 (6 bases). CDR3 in DNA: TGCGCCAGCAGCTTGGCAGCGGGCCCTTACAATGAGCAGTTCTTC. As protein: CASSLAAGPYNEQFF.